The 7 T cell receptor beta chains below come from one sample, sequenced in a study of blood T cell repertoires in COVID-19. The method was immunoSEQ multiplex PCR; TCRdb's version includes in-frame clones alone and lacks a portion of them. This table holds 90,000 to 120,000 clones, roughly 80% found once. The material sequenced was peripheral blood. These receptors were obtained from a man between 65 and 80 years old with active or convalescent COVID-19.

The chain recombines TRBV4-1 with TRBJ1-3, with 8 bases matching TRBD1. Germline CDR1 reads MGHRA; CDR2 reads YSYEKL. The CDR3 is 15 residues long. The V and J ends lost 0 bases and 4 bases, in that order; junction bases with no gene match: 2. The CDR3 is CASSQDDRGGNTIYF. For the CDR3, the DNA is TGCGCCAGCAGCCAAGATGACAGGGGCGGAAACACCATATATTTT.

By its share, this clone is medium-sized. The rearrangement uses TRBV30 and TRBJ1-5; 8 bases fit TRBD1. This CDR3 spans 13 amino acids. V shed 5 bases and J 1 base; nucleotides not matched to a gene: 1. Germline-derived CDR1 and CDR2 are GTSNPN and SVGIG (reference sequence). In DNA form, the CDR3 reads TGTGCCTGGGACAGGGGAAGCAATCAGCCCCAGCATTTT. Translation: CAWDRGSNQPQHF.

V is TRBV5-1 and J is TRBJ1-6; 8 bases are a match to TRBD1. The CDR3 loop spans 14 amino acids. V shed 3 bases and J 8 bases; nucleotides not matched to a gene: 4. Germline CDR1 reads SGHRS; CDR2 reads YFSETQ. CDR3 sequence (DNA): TGCGCCAGCAGCTGGACAGGGACAGATTCACCCCTCCACTTT. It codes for CASSWTGTDSPLHF.

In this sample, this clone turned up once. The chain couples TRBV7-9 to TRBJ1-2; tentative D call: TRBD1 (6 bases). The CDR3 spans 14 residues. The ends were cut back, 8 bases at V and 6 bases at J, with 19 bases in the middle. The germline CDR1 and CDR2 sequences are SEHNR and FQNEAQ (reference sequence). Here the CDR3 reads CASGLSGEGDGYTF. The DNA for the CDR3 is TGTGCCAGCGGTCTCTCAGGGGAGGGGGATGGCTACACCTTC.

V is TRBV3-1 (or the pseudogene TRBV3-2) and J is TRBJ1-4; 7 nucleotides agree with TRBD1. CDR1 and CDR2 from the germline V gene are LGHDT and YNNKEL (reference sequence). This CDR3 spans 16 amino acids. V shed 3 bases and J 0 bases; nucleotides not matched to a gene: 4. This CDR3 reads CASSQGQRATNEKLFF. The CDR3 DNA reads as TGTGCCAGCAGCCAGGGACAGCGGGCAACTAATGAAAAACTGTTTTTT.

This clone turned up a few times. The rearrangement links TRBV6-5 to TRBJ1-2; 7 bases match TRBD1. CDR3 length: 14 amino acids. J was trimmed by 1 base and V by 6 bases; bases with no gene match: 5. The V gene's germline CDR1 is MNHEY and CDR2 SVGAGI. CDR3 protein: CASRYRQGNYGYTF. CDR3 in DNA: TGTGCCAGCAGATACCGACAGGGTAACTATGGCTACACCTTC.

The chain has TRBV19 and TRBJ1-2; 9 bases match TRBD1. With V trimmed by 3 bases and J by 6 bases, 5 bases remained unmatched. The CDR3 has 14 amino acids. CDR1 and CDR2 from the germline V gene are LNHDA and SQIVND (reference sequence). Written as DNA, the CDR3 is TGTGCCAGTAGTATGGGGGACAGGGTCGATGGCTACACCTTC. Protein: CASSMGDRVDGYTF. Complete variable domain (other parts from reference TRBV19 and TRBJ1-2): DGGITQSPKYLFRKEGQNVTLSCEQNLNHDAMYWYRQDPGQGLRLIYYSQIVNDFQKGDIAEGYSVSREKKESFPLTVTSAQKNPTAFYLCASSMGDRVDGYTFGSGTRLTVV.